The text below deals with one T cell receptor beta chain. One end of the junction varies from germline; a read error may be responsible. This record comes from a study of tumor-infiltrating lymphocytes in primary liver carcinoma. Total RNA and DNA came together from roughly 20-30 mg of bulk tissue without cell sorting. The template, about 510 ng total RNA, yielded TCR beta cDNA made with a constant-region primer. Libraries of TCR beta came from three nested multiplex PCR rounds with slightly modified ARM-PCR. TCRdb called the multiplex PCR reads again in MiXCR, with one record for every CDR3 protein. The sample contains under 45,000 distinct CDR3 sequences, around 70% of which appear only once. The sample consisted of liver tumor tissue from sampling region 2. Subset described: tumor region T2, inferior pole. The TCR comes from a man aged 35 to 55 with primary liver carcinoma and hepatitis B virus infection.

The CDR3 loop reads CASSEVAGTIYKQYF. The CDR3 DNA is TGTGCCAGCAGCGAAGTAGCGGGAACAATTTACAAGCAGTACTTC. V usage is TRBV6-1 and J usage is TRBJ2-7; 8 bases are shared with TRBD2. CDR3 length equals 15 residues. The germline V gene encodes CDR1 MNHNS and CDR2 SASEGT.